The source of this T cell receptor (beta chain) is a study of blood T cell repertoires in COVID-19. Germline CDR1 reads MNHNS; CDR2 reads SASEGT. Trimming took off 2 bases at V and 7 bases at J, with 17 bases between the two ends. The length of the CDR3 is 15 residues. Authors' analysis steps: The assay estimated nucleated cells by amplifying reference gene primers. Method: immunoSEQ multiplex PCR; TCRdb's copy keeps in-frame clones and lacks some. V, J and clone size are those of that table, while D and trimming were read from the DNA. The repertoire holds 70,000 or so clones, with 87% as singletons.

The chain carries TRBV6-1 and TRBJ1-2; D possibly corresponds to TRBD1 (6 bases). The clonotype originates from a man between 45 and 60 years old with active COVID-19. The sample taken for sequencing was peripheral blood. The DNA of the CDR3 is TGTGCCAGCAGTGAAATCCTCGAGACAGGCAGTGGCTACACCTTC. Amino acids: CASSEILETGSGYTF.